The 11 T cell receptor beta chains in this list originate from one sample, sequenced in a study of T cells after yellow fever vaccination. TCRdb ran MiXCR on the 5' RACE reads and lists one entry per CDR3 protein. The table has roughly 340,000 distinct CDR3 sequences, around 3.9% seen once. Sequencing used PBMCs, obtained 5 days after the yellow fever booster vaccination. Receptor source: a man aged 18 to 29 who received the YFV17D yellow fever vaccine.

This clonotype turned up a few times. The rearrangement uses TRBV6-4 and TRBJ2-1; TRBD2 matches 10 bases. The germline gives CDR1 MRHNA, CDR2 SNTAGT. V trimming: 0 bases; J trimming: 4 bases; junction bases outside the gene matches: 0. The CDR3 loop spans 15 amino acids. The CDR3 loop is CASSDSAGGYNEQFF. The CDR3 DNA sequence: TGTGCCAGCAGTGACTCAGCGGGGGGGTACAATGAGCAGTTCTTC.

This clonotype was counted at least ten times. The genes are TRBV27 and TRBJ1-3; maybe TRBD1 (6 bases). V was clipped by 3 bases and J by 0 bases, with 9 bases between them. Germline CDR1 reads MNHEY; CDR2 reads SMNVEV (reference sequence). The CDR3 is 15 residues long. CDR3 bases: TGTGCCAGCAGTTTGGACAGCTCCTCTGGAAACACCATATATTTT. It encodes CASSLDSSSGNTIYF.

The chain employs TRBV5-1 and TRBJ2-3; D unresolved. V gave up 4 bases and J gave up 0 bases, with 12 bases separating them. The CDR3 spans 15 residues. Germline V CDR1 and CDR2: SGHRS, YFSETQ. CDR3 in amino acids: CASSPGPPSTDTQYF. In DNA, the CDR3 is TGCGCCAGCAGCCCCGGCCCTCCTAGCACAGATACGCAGTATTTT.

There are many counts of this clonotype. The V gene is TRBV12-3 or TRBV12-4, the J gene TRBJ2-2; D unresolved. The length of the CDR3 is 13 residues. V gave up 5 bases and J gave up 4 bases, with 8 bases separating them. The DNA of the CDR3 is TGTGCCAGCAGTCTAATTGCCACCGGGGAGCTGTTTTTT. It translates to CASSLIATGELFF.

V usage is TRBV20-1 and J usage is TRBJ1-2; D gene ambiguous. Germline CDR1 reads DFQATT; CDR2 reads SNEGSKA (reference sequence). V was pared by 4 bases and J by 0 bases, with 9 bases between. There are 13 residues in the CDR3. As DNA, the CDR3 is TGCAGTGCTACCATGCCCGCTAACTATGGCTACACCTTC. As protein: CSATMPANYGYTF.

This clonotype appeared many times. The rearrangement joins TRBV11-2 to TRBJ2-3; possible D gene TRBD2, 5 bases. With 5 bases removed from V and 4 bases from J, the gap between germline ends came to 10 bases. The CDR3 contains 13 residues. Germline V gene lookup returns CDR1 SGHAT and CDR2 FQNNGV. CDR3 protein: CASSRGGADTQYF. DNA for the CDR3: TGTGCCAGCAGCCGGGGTGGGGCAGATACGCAGTATTTT.

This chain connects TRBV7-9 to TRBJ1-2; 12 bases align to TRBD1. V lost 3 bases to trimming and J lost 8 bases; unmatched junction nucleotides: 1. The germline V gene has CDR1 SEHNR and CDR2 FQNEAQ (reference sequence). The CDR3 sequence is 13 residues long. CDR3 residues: CASSFGTGGGYTF. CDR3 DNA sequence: TGTGCCAGCAGCTTCGGGACAGGGGGCGGCTACACCTTC.

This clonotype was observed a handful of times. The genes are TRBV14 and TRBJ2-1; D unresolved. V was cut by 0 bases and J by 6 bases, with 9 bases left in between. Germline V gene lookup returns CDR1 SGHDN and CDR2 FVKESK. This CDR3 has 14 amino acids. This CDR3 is CASSQDKVVNEQFF. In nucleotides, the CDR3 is TGTGCCAGCAGCCAAGATAAGGTAGTCAATGAGCAGTTCTTC.

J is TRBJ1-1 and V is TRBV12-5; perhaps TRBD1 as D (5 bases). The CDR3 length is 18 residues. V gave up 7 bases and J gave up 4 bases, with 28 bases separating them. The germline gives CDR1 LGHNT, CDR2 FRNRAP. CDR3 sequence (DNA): TGTGCTAGTGATCCTACGGGGACTTCCCAAATCGCCACCACTGAAGCTTTCTTT. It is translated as CASDPTGTSQIATTEAFF.

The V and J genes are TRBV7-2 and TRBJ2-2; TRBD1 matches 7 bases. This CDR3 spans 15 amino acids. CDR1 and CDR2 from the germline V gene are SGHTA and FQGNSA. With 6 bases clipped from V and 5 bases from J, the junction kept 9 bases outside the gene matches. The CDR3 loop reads CASSRRDSKTGELFF. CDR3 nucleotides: TGTGCCAGCAGTCGCCGGGACAGTAAGACCGGGGAGCTGTTTTTT.

The CDR3 region is CASSVLGFSGANVLTF. DNA of the CDR3: TGTGCCAGCAGCGTACTTGGTTTCTCTGGGGCCAACGTCCTGACTTTC. This chain links TRBV9 with TRBJ2-6; D remains ambiguous. The V and J ends lost 1 base and 0 bases respectively, with 8 bases between them. The CDR3 runs 16 residues. Looked up from germline, CDR1 is SGDLS and CDR2 is YYNGEE.